This paragraph covers one T cell receptor beta chain sequence. Its antigen is unknown. TCRdb's copy holds only in-frame clones and misses some; the assay was immunoSEQ multiplex PCR. The sample records 550,000 to 800,000 clones, less than 95% being singletons. The data belong to a study of shared clonotypes between healthy human individuals. Study in general: Two women and three men aged 18 to 49 served as donors.

CD8 memory comprised CD45RO+ plus CCR7-negative CD45RA+ TemRA cells. Per germline, CDR1 SGDLS and CDR2 YYNGEE. V shed 4 bases, J shed 0 bases, and the junction held 10 bases outside the gene matches. The CDR3 has 16 residues. Notes on the study in general: Naive CD4 clonotypes overlapped across a handful of donors at around 4.7%.

The sample consisted of memory CD8+ T cells from PBMCs. Stated subset: CD45RO+ cells pooled with CCR7-negative TemRA cells. V and J are TRBV9 and TRBJ2-7; 7 nucleotides line up with TRBD1. The clonotype originates from a man aged 18 to 30 in good health. Some clones in this sample may be carry-over from other donors' samples. CDR3 residues: CASSPRQGTLSYEQYF. The CDR3 region has the DNA TGTGCCAGCAGCCCCCGACAGGGTACTCTCTCCTACGAGCAGTACTTC.